The TCR beta chain under discussion was sequenced for a study of control samples from healthy donors and cancer patients. The assay was immunoSEQ multiplex PCR, and TCRdb's table has in-frame clones only and misses some. The sample contains about 160,000 clones, approximately 94% of which appear only once. This CDR3 is 14 amino acids long. The V end was cut by 1 base, the J end by 4 bases, with 8 bases between. CDR1 SGHAT and CDR2 FQNNGV come from the germline V gene. The V gene is TRBV11-2, the J gene TRBJ1-3; D perhaps matches TRBD1 (6 bases). Sequencing was done on a sample of PBMCs. This clonotype originated in a man in his sixties with colorectal cancer. CDR3 in DNA: TGTGCCAGCAGCTTAGCAGGGACAGGAAACACCATATATTTT. This encodes CASSLAGTGNTIYF.